The 7 T cell receptor beta chains in this list originate from one sample, sequenced in a study of T-cell memory formation after mild COVID-19. TCRdb reanalysed the 5' RACE reads using MiXCR and keeps one entry per CDR3 protein. This table has about 160,000 distinct CDR3 sequences, roughly 30% appearing once. The sequencing sample was made of PBMCs or a T cell subset sorted from them (not recorded which). The receptor source for this set is an adult woman who had mild COVID-19 (a few samples of this study predate the infection). Cell type and time point are not known.

The table lists this clonotype with a few counts. This sequence joins TRBV5-1 and TRBJ2-5; 7 bases line up with TRBD2. The CDR3 has 16 residues. V dropped 0 bases and J dropped 1; count of bases not matched to a gene: 6. CDR1 SGHRS and CDR2 YFSETQ come from the germline V gene. This CDR3 reads CASSLEGRGLQETQYF. As DNA, the CDR3 is TGCGCCAGCAGCTTGGAGGGGAGGGGACTCCAAGAGACCCAGTACTTC.

This chain connects TRBV7-8 to TRBJ1-5; D possibly corresponds to TRBD1 (6 bases). CDR1 and CDR2 from the germline V gene are SGHVS and FQNEAQ. The CDR3 has 15 amino acids. Trimming removed 1 base at V and 2 bases at J, with 9 bases between. CDR3 in DNA: TGTGCCAGCAGCTTAGGAGGGGGAGGCAATCAGCCCCAGCATTTT. Amino acid sequence: CASSLGGGGNQPQHF. Drawing the rest from reference TRBV7-8 and TRBJ1-5, the complete variable domain is GAGVSQSPRYKVAKRGQDVALRCDPISGHVSLFWYQQALGQGPEFLTYFQNEAQLDKSGLPSDRFFAERPEGSVSTLKIQRTQQEDSAVYLCASSLGGGGNQPQHFGDGTRLSIL.

This clonotype has only a few counts. This chain links TRBV5-1 with TRBJ2-1; D ambiguous. CDR3 size: 14 residues. Germline CDR1 SGHRS, CDR2 YFSETQ. Trimming cost V 6 bases and J 2 bases, with 12 bases left between them. This CDR3 reads CASTHDAAYNEQFF. In DNA form, the CDR3 reads TGCGCCAGCACCCATGACGCCGCCTACAATGAGCAGTTCTTC.

The rearrangement joins TRBV6-5 to TRBJ2-7; the match to TRBD1 covers 8 bases. Germline CDR1 and CDR2: MNHEY and SVGAGI. J lost 2 bases, V lost 3 bases, and 6 bases had no gene match. The CDR3 runs 15 residues. Here the CDR3 DNA reads TGTGCCAGCAGTTATTATGCAGGGGGCACCTACGAGCAGTACTTC. Its protein is CASSYYAGGTYEQYF.

The V and J genes are TRBV5-1 and TRBJ1-2; 7 bases align to TRBD1. CDR1 SGHRS and CDR2 YFSETQ come from the germline V gene. V trimming: 4 bases; J trimming: 0 bases; junction bases outside the gene matches: 3. The CDR3 runs to 14 residues. The CDR3 DNA sequence: TGCGCCAGCAGCGCCGGGACAGCTAACTATGGCTACACCTTC. It codes for CASSAGTANYGYTF. The whole variable domain, remainder taken from reference TRBV5-1 and TRBJ1-2, is KAGVTQTPRYLIKTRGQQVTLSCSPISGHRSVSWYQQTPGQGLQFLFEYFSETQRNKGNFPGRFSGRQFSNSRSEMNVSTLELGDSALYLCASSAGTANYGYTFGSGTRLTVV.

The chain has TRBV6-5 and TRBJ1-4, with D possibly matching TRBD1 (5 bases). This CDR3 has 17 residues. The V end lost 2 bases, the J end lost 6 bases, and 19 bases lay between the germline ends. Germline V gene data show CDR1 as MNHEY and CDR2 as SVGAGI. The CDR3 loop is CASSYQLPGTGDEKLFF. In DNA, the CDR3 is TGTGCCAGCAGTTACCAGCTCCCTGGGACTGGAGATGAAAAACTGTTTTTT.

This chain links TRBV7-2 with TRBJ2-4; the match to TRBD2 covers 15 bases. J was trimmed by 1 base and V by 5 bases; bases with no gene match: 6. This CDR3 comprises 18 residues. Germline V CDR1 and CDR2: SGHTA, FQGNSA. CDR3 DNA sequence: TGTGCCAGCAGCCAAGGACTAGCGGGGGGGATGGCCAAAAACATTCAGTACTTC. Amino acid sequence: CASSQGLAGGMAKNIQYF.